What follows is one TCR beta chain and its context. These data are taken from a study of blood T cell repertoires in COVID-19. Study information: The study drew acute and convalescent COVID-19 samples from the United States, Italy and Spain. T cells, B-cell-depleted T cells, or PBMCs provided the cDNA or gDNA that served as material.

Source study methods: Nucleated cell counts were estimated from reference gene primer amplification. Method: immunoSEQ multiplex PCR; TCRdb's copy keeps in-frame clones and lacks some. D and trimming were read from the DNA, whereas the V and J calls and clone size are those reported in that table. The sample lists fewer than 100,000 clones; around 87% were seen once. Germline trimming cut 2 bases from V and 3 bases from J; bases unmatched to any gene: 6. Germline CDR1 is LNHDA and CDR2 is SQIVND (reference sequence). This CDR3 region has 15 residues. Sequenced: peripheral blood. The chain uses TRBV19 and TRBJ2-7; TRBD2 aligns across 8 bases. The TCR sequence derives from a human donor with acute or convalescent COVID-19. The donor label of this sample is uncertain. The CDR3 loop reads CASSIRASGRYEQYF. The CDR3 region has the DNA TGTGCCAGTAGTATAAGGGCTAGCGGGCGCTACGAGCAGTACTTC.